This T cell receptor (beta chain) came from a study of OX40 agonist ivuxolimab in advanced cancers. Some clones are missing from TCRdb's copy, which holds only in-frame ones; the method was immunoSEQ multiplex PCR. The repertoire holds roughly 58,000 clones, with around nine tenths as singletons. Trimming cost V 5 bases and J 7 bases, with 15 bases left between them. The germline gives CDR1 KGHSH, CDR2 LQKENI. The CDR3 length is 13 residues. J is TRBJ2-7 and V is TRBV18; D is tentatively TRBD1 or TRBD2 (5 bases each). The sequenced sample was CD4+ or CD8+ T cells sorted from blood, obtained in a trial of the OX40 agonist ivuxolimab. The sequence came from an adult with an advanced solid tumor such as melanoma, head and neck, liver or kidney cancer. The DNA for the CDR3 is TGTGCCAGCTCAGAGGGGTCGCAATCGGAGCAGTACTTC. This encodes CASSEGSQSEQYF.